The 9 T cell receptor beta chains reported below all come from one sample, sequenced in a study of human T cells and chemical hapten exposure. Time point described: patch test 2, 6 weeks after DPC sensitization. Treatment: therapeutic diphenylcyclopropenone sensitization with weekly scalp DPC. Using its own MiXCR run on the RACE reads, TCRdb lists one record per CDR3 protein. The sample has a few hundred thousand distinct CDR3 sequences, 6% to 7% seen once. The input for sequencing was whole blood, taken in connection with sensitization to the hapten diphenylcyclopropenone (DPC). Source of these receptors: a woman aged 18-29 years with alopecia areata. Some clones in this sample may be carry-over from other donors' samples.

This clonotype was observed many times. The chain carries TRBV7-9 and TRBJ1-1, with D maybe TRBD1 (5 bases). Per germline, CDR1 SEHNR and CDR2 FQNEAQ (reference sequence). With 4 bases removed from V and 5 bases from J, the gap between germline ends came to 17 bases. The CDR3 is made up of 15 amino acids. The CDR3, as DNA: TGTGCCAGCAGCTCGGGGACTGTCGAAAGTACTGAAGCTTTCTTT. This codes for CASSSGTVESTEAFF.

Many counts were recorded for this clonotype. The CDR3 DNA reads as TGCGCCAGCAGCGCCCTAGGGCCTGGCGAGCAGTACTTC. Protein sequence: CASSALGPGEQYF. V and J are TRBV5-1 and TRBJ2-7, with D hard to call. From germline, CDR1 is SGHRS and CDR2 YFSETQ. This CDR3 has 13 residues. The V gene lost 4 bases and the J gene lost 6 bases, with 14 bases spanning the gap.

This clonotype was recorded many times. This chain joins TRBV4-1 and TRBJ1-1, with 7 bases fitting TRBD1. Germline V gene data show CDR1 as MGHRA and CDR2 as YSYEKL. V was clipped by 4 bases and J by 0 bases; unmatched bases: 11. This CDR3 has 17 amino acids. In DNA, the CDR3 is TGCGCCAGCAGCCGTTCCGGGACAGTCTATTTGAACACTGAAGCTTTCTTT. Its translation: CASSRSGTVYLNTEAFF.

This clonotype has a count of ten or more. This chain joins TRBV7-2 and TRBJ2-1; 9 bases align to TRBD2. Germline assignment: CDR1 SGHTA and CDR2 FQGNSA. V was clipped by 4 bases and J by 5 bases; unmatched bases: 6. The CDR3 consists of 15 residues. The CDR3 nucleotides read TGTGCCAGCAGCTCTCGCGGGGGGGCCAACAATGAGCAGTTCTTC. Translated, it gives CASSSRGGANNEQFF.

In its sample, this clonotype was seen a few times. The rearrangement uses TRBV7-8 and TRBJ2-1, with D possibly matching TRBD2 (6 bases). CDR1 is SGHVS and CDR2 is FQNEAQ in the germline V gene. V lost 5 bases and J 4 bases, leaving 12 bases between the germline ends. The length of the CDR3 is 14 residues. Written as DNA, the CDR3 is TGTGCCAGCAGCCCGGCAGGGACTTACAATGAGCAGTTCTTC. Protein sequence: CASSPAGTYNEQFF.

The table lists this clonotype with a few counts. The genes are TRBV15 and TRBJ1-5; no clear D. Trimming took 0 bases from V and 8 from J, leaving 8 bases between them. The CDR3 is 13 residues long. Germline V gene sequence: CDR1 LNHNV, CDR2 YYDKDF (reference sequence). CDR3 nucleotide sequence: TGTGCCACCAGCAGAGATCTACCGGAGCCCCAGCATTTT. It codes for CATSRDLPEPQHF. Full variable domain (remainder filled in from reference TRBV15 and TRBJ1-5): DAMVIQNPRYQVTQFGKPVTLSCSQTLNHNVMYWYQQKSSQAPKLLFHYYDKDFNNEADTPDNFQSRRPNTSFCFLDIRSPGLGDTAMYLCATSRDLPEPQHFGDGTRLSIL.

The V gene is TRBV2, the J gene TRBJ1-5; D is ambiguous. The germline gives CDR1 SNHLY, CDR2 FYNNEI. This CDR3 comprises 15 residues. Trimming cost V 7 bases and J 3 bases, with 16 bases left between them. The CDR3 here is CASTLLRTHNQPQHF. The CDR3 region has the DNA TGTGCCAGCACGCTATTAAGGACCCACAATCAGCCCCAGCATTTT.

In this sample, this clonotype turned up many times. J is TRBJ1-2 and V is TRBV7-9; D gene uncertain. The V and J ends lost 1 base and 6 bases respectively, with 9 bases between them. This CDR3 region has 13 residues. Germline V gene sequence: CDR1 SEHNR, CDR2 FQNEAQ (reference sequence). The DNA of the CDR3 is TGTGCCAGCAGCTTAGAAAAGGTTGATGGCTACACCTTC. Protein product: CASSLEKVDGYTF.

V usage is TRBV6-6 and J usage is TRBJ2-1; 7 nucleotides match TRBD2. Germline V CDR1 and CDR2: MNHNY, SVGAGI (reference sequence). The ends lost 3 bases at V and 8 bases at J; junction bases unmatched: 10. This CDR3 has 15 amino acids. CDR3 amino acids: CASSYTGLGGDEQFF. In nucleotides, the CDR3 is TGTGCCAGCAGTTATACTGGACTAGGAGGCGATGAGCAGTTCTTC.